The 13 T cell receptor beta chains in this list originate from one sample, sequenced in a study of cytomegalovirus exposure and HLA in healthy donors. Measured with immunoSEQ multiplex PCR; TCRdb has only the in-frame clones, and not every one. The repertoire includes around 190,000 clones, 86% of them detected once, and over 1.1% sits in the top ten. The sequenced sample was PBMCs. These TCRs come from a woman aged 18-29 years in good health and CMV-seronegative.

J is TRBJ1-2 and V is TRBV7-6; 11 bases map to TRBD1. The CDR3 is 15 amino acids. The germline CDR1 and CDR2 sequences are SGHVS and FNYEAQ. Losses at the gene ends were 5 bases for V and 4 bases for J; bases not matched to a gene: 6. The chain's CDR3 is CASSNRDRGAYGYTF. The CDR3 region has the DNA TGTGCCAGCAGCAACCGGGACAGGGGGGCCTATGGCTACACCTTC.

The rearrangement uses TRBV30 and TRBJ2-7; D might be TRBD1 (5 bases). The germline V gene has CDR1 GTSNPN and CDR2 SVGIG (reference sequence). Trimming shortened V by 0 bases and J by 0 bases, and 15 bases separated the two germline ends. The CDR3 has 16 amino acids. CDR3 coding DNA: TGTGCCTGGAGTGTAGGTTTAGGGGCTGGCTCCTACGAGCAGTACTTC. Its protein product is CAWSVGLGAGSYEQYF.

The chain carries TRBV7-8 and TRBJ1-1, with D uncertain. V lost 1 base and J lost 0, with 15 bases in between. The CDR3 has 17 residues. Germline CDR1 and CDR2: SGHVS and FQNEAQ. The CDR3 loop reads CASSLVLGSGLNTEAFF. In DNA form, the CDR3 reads TGTGCCAGCAGCTTAGTTTTAGGCTCCGGGTTGAACACTGAAGCTTTCTTT.

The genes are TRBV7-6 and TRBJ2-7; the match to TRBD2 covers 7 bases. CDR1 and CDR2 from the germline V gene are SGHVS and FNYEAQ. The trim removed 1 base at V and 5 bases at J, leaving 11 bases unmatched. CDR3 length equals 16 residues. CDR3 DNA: TGTGCCAGCAGCTTAGATTCTAGCGGAGACCCCCACGAGCAGTACTTC. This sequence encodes CASSLDSSGDPHEQYF. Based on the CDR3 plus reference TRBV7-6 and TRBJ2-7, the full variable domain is GAGVSQSPRYKVTKRGQDVALRCDPISGHVSLYWYRQALGQGPEFLTYFNYEAQQDKSGLPNDRFSAERPEGSISTLTIQRTEQRDSAMYRCASSLDSSGDPHEQYFGPGTRLTVT.

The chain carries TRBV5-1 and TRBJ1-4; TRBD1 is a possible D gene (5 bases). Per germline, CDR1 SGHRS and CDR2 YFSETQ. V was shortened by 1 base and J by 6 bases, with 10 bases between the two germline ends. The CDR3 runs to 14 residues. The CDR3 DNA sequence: TGCGCCAGCAGCTTGTCTAGGGGCTATGAAAAACTGTTTTTT. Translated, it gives CASSLSRGYEKLFF.

The DNA for the CDR3 is TGTGCCAGCAGCTGGGACAGGGGTAGTGAAAAACTGTTTTTT. Translated: CASSWDRGSEKLFF. The chain recombines TRBV5-4 with TRBJ1-4, with 10 bases that match TRBD1. The CDR3 spans 14 residues. The germline CDR1 and CDR2 sequences are SGHNT and YYREEE (reference sequence). The J segment lost 7 bases and the V segment lost 3 bases, leaving 3 bases of the junction unmatched. The full variable domain, its missing parts supplied by reference TRBV5-4 and TRBJ1-4, is ETGVTQSPTHLIKTRGQQVTLRCSSQSGHNTVSWYQQALGQGPQFIFQYYREEENGRGNFPPRFSGLQFPNYSSELNVNALELDDSALYLCASSWDRGSEKLFFGSGTQLSVL.

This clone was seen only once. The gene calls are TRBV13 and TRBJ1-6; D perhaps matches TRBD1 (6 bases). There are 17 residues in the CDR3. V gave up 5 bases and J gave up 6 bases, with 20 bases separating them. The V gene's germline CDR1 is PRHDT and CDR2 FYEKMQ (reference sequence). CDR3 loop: CASSGRDIGWPNSPLHF. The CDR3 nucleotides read TGTGCCAGCAGCGGACGGGACATCGGGTGGCCTAATTCACCCCTCCACTTT.

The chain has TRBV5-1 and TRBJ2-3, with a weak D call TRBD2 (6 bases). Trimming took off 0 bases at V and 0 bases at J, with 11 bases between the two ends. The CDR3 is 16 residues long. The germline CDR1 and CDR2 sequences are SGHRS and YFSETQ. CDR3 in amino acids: CASSLDGGTSTDTQYF. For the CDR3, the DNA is TGCGCCAGCAGCTTGGATGGCGGGACTAGCACAGATACGCAGTATTTT.

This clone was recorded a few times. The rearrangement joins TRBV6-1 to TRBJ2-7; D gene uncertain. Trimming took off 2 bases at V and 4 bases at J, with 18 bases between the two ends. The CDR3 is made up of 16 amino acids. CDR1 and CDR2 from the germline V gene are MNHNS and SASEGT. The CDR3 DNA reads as TGTGCCAGCAGTGAATATCTGGGCAGGTCCTCTTACGAGCAGTACTTC. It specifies CASSEYLGRSSYEQYF.

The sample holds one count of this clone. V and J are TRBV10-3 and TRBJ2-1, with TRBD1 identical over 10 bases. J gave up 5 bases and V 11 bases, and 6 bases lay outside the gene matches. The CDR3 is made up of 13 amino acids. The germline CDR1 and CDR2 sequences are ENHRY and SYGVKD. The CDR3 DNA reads TGTGCCTCGGGACAGGGGATAGACAATGAGCAGTTCTTC. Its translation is CASGQGIDNEQFF.

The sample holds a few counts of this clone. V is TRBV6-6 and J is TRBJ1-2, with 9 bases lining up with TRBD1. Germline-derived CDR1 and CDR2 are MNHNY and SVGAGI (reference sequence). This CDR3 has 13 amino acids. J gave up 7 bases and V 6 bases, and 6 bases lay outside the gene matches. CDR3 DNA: TGTGCCAGCAGAACTACAGGGGGCGGTGGCTACACCTTC. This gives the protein CASRTTGGGGYTF.

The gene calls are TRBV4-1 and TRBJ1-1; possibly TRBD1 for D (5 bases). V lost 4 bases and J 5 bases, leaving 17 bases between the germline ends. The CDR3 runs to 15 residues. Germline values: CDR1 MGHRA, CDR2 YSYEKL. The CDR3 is CASSPPPGAGTEAFF. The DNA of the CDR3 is TGCGCCAGCAGCCCCCCCCCTGGGGCTGGGACTGAAGCTTTCTTT.

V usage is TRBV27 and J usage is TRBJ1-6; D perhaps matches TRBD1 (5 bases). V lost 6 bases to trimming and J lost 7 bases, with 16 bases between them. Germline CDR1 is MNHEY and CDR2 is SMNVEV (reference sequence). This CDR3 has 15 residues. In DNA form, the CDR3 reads TGTGCCAGCAGCCTCGCGGGGCGGGGGAATTCACCCCTCCACTTT. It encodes CASSLAGRGNSPLHF.